This T cell receptor beta chain is drawn from a study of shared clonotypes between healthy human individuals. The germline V and J ends were trimmed by 4 bases and 1 base, with 8 bases remaining between them. Germline loops: CDR1 SGHRS, CDR2 YFSETQ. There are 13 residues in the CDR3. Only Caucasian adults living in Nashville, Tennessee served as donors. Genomic DNA belonging to each subset was distributed in equal measure over several immunoSEQ plates. Clones were sequenced by immunoSEQ multiplex PCR, and TCRdb holds only the in-frame ones, with some missing. The table lists about 460,000 clones, 70% to 80% of them singletons, with 12% in the top ten.

This chain links TRBV5-1 with TRBJ1-1; TRBD1 might be the D (5 bases). The sequence was obtained from a woman aged 40 to 50 in good health. Some clones in this sample may be carry-over from other donors' samples. Source material: PBMCs. The CDR3 DNA is TGCGCCAGCAGCGCGGGACCGAACACTGAAGCTTTCTTT. This encodes CASSAGPNTEAFF.